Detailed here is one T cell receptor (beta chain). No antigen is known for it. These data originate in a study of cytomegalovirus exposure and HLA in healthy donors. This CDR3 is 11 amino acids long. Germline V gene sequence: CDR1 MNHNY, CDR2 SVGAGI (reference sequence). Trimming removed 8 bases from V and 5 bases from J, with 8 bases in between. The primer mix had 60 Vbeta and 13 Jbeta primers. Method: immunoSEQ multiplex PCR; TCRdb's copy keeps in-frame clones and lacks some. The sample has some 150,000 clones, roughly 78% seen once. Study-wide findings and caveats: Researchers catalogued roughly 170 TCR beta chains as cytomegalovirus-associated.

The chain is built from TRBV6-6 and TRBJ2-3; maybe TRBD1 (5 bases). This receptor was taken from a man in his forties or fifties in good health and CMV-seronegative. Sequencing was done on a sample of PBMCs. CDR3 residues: CASSGLDTQYF. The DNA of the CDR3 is TGTGCCAGCTCAGGGTTAGATACGCAGTATTTT.